This TCR beta chain comes out of a study of T cell responses to AZD1222 COVID-19 vaccine. Generated by immunoSEQ multiplex PCR, the TCRdb table keeps only in-frame clones and is missing some. Of 200,000 or so clones listed, 90% to 95% are singletons. The CDR3 extends over 15 amino acids. The V end lost 0 bases, the J end lost 8 bases, and 13 bases lay between the germline ends. Germline V gene lookup returns CDR1 LNHNV and CDR2 YYDKDF (reference sequence). The chain joins TRBV15 to TRBJ1-4; the D gene is possibly TRBD1 (6 bases). This receptor was identified in an adult in good health. Sequencing used peripheral blood, obtained on day 0 of AZD1222 vaccination. The CDR3 region is CATSRDRRGVEKLFF. The CDR3 DNA sequence: TGTGCCACCAGCAGAGACCGCAGGGGAGTCGAAAAACTGTTTTTT. The whole variable domain, filled in from reference TRBV15 and TRBJ1-4, reads DAMVIQNPRYQVTQFGKPVTLSCSQTLNHNVMYWYQQKSSQAPKLLFHYYDKDFNNEADTPDNFQSRRPNTSFCFLDIRSPGLGDTAMYLCATSRDRRGVEKLFFGSGTQLSVL.